This T cell receptor (beta chain) was observed in a study of beta chain features in type 1 diabetes. Study-wide findings and caveats: Compared to healthy donors, patients appeared to have naive, central memory and Treg TCRB repertoires that were more alike. cDNA sequencing could over-represent cells with high TCR expression. Lower insertion and higher deletion counts appeared at VDJ junctions in type 1 diabetes patients.

The V end was cut by 1 base, the J end by 0 bases, with 7 bases between. This CDR3 contains 15 residues. Germline CDR1 is MGHRA and CDR2 is YSYEKL. Remarks on this clone: Its specificity is unknown. The same CDR3 is also encoded by other DNA sequences in this sample.

Expressed TCRB transcripts were sequenced because the entire RNA isolate underwent reverse transcription. The protocol was immunoSEQ multiplex PCR, while the TCRdb copy is restricted to in-frame clones and leaves out a portion. Here the sample spans 200,000 to 300,000 clones, about 25% being singletons. Sequenced: central memory CD4+ T cells from blood. The origin of this receptor is a young man in good health. The chain combines TRBV4-1 with TRBJ1-5; no reliable D call. CDR3 sequence (DNA): TGCGCCAGCAGCCAAGTCAGAGATAGCAATCAGCCCCAGCATTTT. Translating it yields CASSQVRDSNQPQHF.